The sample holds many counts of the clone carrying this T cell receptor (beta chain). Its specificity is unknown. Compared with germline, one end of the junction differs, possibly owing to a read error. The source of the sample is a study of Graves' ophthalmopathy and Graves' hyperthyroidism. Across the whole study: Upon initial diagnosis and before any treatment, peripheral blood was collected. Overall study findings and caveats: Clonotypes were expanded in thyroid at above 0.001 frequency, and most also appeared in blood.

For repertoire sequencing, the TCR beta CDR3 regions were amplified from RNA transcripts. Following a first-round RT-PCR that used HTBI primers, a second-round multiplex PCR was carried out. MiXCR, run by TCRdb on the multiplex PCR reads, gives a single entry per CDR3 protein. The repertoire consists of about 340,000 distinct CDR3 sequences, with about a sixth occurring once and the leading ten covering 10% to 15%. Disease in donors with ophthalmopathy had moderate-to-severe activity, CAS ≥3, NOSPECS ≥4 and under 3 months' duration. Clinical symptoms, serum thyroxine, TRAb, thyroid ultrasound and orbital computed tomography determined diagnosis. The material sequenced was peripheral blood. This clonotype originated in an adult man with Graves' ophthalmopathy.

CDR3 sequence (DNA): TGTGCCAGCAGTTTATCGCCAGCGGGAGACGTGAGTGGCACCGGGGGGCTGTTTTTT. This gives the protein CASSLSPAGDVSGTGGLFF. The V and J genes are TRBV28 and TRBJ2-2, with 8 bases identical to TRBD2. CDR1 is MDHEN and CDR2 is SYDVKM in the germline V gene. This CDR3 region has 19 residues.